A single sample gave rise to the 27 T cell receptor beta chains below, sequenced in a study of blood T cell repertoires in COVID-19. Some clones are missing from TCRdb's copy, which holds only in-frame ones; the method was immunoSEQ multiplex PCR. Of some 180,000 clones listed, roughly 80% are singletons. The sample comprised peripheral blood. Every receptor here comes from a man in his 60s with acute or convalescent COVID-19.

This chain joins TRBV10-1 and TRBJ1-5, with unresolved D. Germline values: CDR1 WNHNN, CDR2 SYGVQD (reference sequence). Trimming removed 2 bases at V and 7 bases at J, with 27 bases between. The CDR3 runs to 19 residues. In DNA form, the CDR3 reads TGCGCCAGCAGTGAGGCAATCGGAGAGGGCCCCATCTGGGAACAGCCCCAGCATTTT. Amino acid sequence: CASSEAIGEGPIWEQPQHF.

The V call is TRBV4-2, the J call TRBJ2-1; D is possibly TRBD2 (6 bases). Per the germline V gene, CDR1 is LGHNA and CDR2 is YNFKEQ. V was clipped by 3 bases and J by 10 bases, with 16 bases between them. The CDR3 contains 14 residues. The CDR3 coding sequence is TGTGCCAGCAGCCATACGCCGGGGGAAGCGGAGCAGTTCTTC. Translated: CASSHTPGEAEQFF.

V gene TRBV2 combines with J gene TRBJ1-2; no clear D gene. This CDR3 has 13 amino acids. V shed 6 bases and J shed 4 bases, with 12 bases lying between them. The germline gives CDR1 SNHLY, CDR2 FYNNEI. CDR3: CASRPEGGYGYTF. The CDR3 coding sequence is TGTGCCAGCAGACCGGAGGGCGGCTATGGCTACACCTTC.

This clone was counted a single time. CDR3 region: CASSSSGRSGETQYF. The CDR3 DNA sequence: TGTGCCAGCAGCTCTAGCGGGAGGTCGGGAGAGACCCAGTACTTC. The chain couples TRBV5-4 to TRBJ2-5, with TRBD2 matching over 11 bases. The V segment lost 3 bases and the J segment 4 bases; nucleotides outside the gene matches: 5. Germline CDR1 is SGHNT and CDR2 is YYREEE (reference sequence). The CDR3 is 15 amino acids.

This clone turned up a few times. CDR3 in amino acids: CASTLVISGGEYNEQFF. The CDR3 nucleotides read TGCGCCAGCACCTTAGTTATAAGCGGGGGTGAGTACAATGAGCAGTTCTTC. The J gene is TRBJ2-1, the V gene TRBV23-1; 8 bases line up with TRBD2. TRBV23-1 is reported as an ORF; its role is uncertain. V lost 7 bases to trimming and J lost 4 bases; unmatched junction nucleotides: 15. The CDR3 runs to 17 residues.

This sequence joins TRBV3-1 (or the pseudogene TRBV3-2) and TRBJ2-7; D might be TRBD2 (5 bases). Per germline, CDR1 LGHDT and CDR2 YNNKEL (reference sequence). V lost 8 bases and J lost 3, with 26 bases in between. The CDR3 is 17 residues long. The CDR3: CASRSSDASGLFYEQYF. DNA for the CDR3: TGTGCCAGCCGATCCAGTGATGCCAGCGGTCTTTTCTACGAGCAGTACTTC.

V and J are TRBV27 and TRBJ1-2; possibly TRBD1 for D (5 bases). Per the germline V gene, CDR1 is MNHEY and CDR2 is SMNVEV (reference sequence). CDR3 length equals 16 residues. The V end lost 5 bases, the J end lost 7 bases, and 23 bases lay between the germline ends. In DNA, the CDR3 is TGTGCCAGCAGTCCGACGCGGGGCGTGAGAGTCGGTGGCTACACCTTC. The encoded protein is CASSPTRGVRVGGYTF.

This sequence joins TRBV11-2 and TRBJ2-3, with 11 bases lining up with TRBD2. CDR1 and CDR2 (germline): SGHAT, FQNNGV. The CDR3 extends over 15 amino acids. J lost 7 bases, V lost 4 bases, and 7 bases had no gene match. CDR3 region: CASSSLAGDPNTQYF. The CDR3, as DNA: TGTGCCAGCAGCTCACTAGCGGGAGATCCCAATACGCAGTATTTT.

V and J are TRBV7-2 and TRBJ1-4; no reliable D call. CDR3 size: 15 residues. Germline CDR1 and CDR2: SGHTA and FQGNSA. Trimming took 1 base from V and 7 from J, leaving 13 bases between them. The CDR3 nucleotides are TGTGCCAGCAGCTTAGTTGGGTCGGGTGGTGAAAAACTGTTTTTT. Encoded protein: CASSLVGSGGEKLFF.

This chain connects TRBV2 to TRBJ1-5; 10 nucleotides align to TRBD1. The CDR3 sequence is 17 residues long. With V trimmed by 2 bases and J by 4 bases, 8 bases remained unmatched. CDR1 and CDR2 from the germline V gene are SNHLY and FYNNEI. This CDR3 is CASSERRDRGRNQPQHF. CDR3 sequence (DNA): TGTGCCAGCAGTGAACGCAGGGACAGGGGTAGGAATCAGCCCCAGCATTTT.

The chain links TRBV5-4 to TRBJ2-1, with TRBD2 matching over 16 bases. CDR3 length equals 18 residues. The V and J ends lost 4 bases and 3 bases, in that order; junction bases with no gene match: 7. CDR1 and CDR2 from the germline V gene are SGHNT and YYREEE (reference sequence). The CDR3 sequence is CASSLGTSGRGNYNEQFF. CDR3 DNA: TGTGCCAGCAGCCTAGGGACTAGCGGGAGGGGGAACTACAATGAGCAGTTCTTC.

V usage is TRBV27 and J usage is TRBJ2-1; 10 bases are a match to TRBD1. CDR3 length equals 16 residues. Trimming at V came to 3 bases and at J to 3 bases, leaving 5 bases not matched to a gene. Looked up from germline, CDR1 is MNHEY and CDR2 is SMNVEV (reference sequence). CDR3 nucleotides: TGTGCCAGCAGTTTGATCGGGACAGGGGACTACAATGAGCAGTTCTTC. The encoded protein is CASSLIGTGDYNEQFF.

This clone was detected once. The chain joins TRBV9 to TRBJ1-3; D is undetermined. V lost 0 bases, J lost 2 bases, and 9 bases lay in between. Germline V CDR1 and CDR2: SGDLS, YYNGEE. CDR3 length equals 15 residues. The CDR3 here is CASSVEGGAGNTIYF. CDR3 DNA sequence: TGTGCCAGCAGCGTAGAAGGAGGAGCTGGAAACACCATATATTTT. Using reference TRBV9 and TRBJ1-3 for the parts outside the CDR3, the full variable domain is DSGVTQTPKHLITATGQRVTLRCSPRSGDLSVYWYQQSLDQGLQFLIQYYNGEERAKGNILERFSAQQFPDLHSELNLSSLELGDSALYFCASSVEGGAGNTIYFGEGSWLTVV.

The genes are TRBV9 and TRBJ2-3; weak D call: TRBD2 (7 bases). Between the trimmed V and J ends, which lost 0 bases and 3 bases, there was a span of 14 bases. The CDR3 contains 16 residues. Looked up from germline, CDR1 is SGDLS and CDR2 is YYNGEE. The CDR3 loop reads CASSVAGGGGTDTQYF. DNA of the CDR3: TGTGCCAGCAGCGTAGCTGGGGGAGGGGGGACAGATACGCAGTATTTT.

CDR3 sequence reads: CASSPGTVSFTDTQYF. In DNA form, the CDR3 reads TGTGCCAGCAGCCCAGGGACAGTAAGCTTCACAGATACGCAGTATTTT. V usage is TRBV7-2 and J usage is TRBJ2-3; 7 nucleotides line up with TRBD1. The trim removed 5 bases at V and 2 bases at J, leaving 10 bases unmatched. CDR3 length: 16 amino acids. Per the germline V gene, CDR1 is SGHTA and CDR2 is FQGNSA.

This clone was recorded once. V usage is TRBV18 and J usage is TRBJ1-4; TRBD1 matches 7 bases. The germline V gene has CDR1 KGHSH and CDR2 LQKENI. With 1 base clipped from V and 6 bases from J, the junction kept 2 bases outside the gene matches. This CDR3 has 14 amino acids. The CDR3 is CASSPQGADEKLFF. In nucleotides, the CDR3 is TGTGCCAGCTCACCACAGGGGGCGGATGAAAAACTGTTTTTT.

CDR3 sequence reads: CASTPGHSSYEQYF. As DNA, the CDR3 is TGTGCCAGCACCCCGGGACATAGCTCCTACGAGCAGTACTTC. The rearrangement joins TRBV6-5 to TRBJ2-7; D perhaps matches TRBD1 (6 bases). Germline V gene data show CDR1 as MNHEY and CDR2 as SVGAGI. The CDR3 contains 14 residues. V lost 7 bases and J 0 bases, leaving 13 bases between the germline ends.

This clone was counted between two and nine times. CDR3 loop: CASRERSDRGPNGYTF. The CDR3 DNA reads as TGTGCCAGCAGGGAAAGGTCGGACAGGGGCCCGAATGGCTACACCTTC. The V call is TRBV2, the J call TRBJ1-2, with 9 nucleotides matching TRBD1. This CDR3 contains 16 residues. V trimming: 6 bases; J trimming: 6 bases; junction bases outside the gene matches: 14. CDR1 is SNHLY, CDR2 FYNNEI, per germline. The full variable domain, completed using reference TRBV2 and TRBJ1-2, is EPEVTQTPSHQVTQMGQEVILRCVPISNHLYFYWYRQILGQKVEFLVSFYNNEISEKSEIFDDQFSVERPDGSNFTLKIRSTKLEDSAMYFCASRERSDRGPNGYTFGSGTRLTVV.

The genes are TRBV4-1 and TRBJ2-1; TRBD2 agrees at 8 bases. Germline CDR1 MGHRA, CDR2 YSYEKL. CDR3 length: 16 residues. V shed 4 bases, J shed 4 bases, and the junction held 9 bases outside the gene matches. CDR3 sequence (DNA): TGCGCCAGCAGCCCCTTAGCACCGGGAGGGTACAATGAGCAGTTCTTC. It codes for CASSPLAPGGYNEQFF.

This rearrangement joins TRBV19 to TRBJ2-3, with TRBD2 matching over 8 bases. The CDR3 is made up of 17 amino acids. The V gene's germline CDR1 is LNHDA and CDR2 SQIVND (reference sequence). V was pared by 10 bases and J by 2 bases, with 17 bases of the junction left unmatched. For the CDR3, the DNA is TGTGCCACCGGAGCGGGAGTGTCTAGTTATTTCACAGATACGCAGTATTTT. It encodes CATGAGVSSYFTDTQYF. Full variable domain (rest looked up from reference TRBV19 and TRBJ2-3): DGGITQSPKYLFRKEGQNVTLSCEQNLNHDAMYWYRQDPGQGLRLIYYSQIVNDFQKGDIAEGYSVSREKKESFPLTVTSAQKNPTAFYLCATGAGVSSYFTDTQYFGPGTRLTVL.

The chain links TRBV4-3 to TRBJ1-1, with 9 positions matching TRBD1. This CDR3 is 15 amino acids long. The V segment lost 0 bases and the J segment 9 bases; nucleotides outside the gene matches: 8. Germline CDR1 LGHNA, CDR2 YSLEER. The CDR3 sequence is CASSQDTDRGAKAFF. As DNA, the CDR3 is TGCGCCAGCAGCCAAGATACGGACAGGGGCGCCAAAGCTTTCTTT.

The gene calls are TRBV7-3 and TRBJ1-1, with a tentative D call TRBD1 (5 bases). Germline V CDR1 and CDR2: SGHTA, FQGTGA. The CDR3 is 23 amino acids. The V and J ends lost 1 base and 1 base respectively, with 34 bases between them. In nucleotides, the CDR3 is TGTGCCAGCAGCTTAATCCGCCAAGGAGGGGTGGTGGTGAGCATACAGGAGAACACTGAAGCTTTCTTT. This sequence encodes CASSLIRQGGVVVSIQENTEAFF.

The chain uses TRBV5-3 and TRBJ2-1, with 9 bases matching TRBD2. TRBV5-3 is given ORF status, its function remaining uncertain. The CDR3 extends over 17 amino acids. Trimming at V came to 2 bases and at J to 6 bases, leaving 12 bases not matched to a gene. The CDR3 sequence is CARSFGVAGDCFNEQFF. The CDR3 DNA reads as TGTGCCAGAAGCTTCGGGGTAGCGGGAGATTGTTTCAATGAGCAGTTCTTC.

The CDR3 bases are TGTGCCAGCAGTCCGGGACAGGGCCAACGGGGCATTCAGTACTTC. Translated, it gives CASSPGQGQRGIQYF. The chain joins TRBV7-9 to TRBJ2-4; 9 bases are shared with TRBD1. Germline assignment: CDR1 SEHNR and CDR2 FQNEAQ (reference sequence). The CDR3 consists of 15 residues. V trimming: 6 bases; J trimming: 9 bases; junction bases outside the gene matches: 12.

This clone was picked up one time. The V and J genes are TRBV4-1 and TRBJ1-4; no reliable D call. Trimming left V 2 bases short and J 5 bases short, with 15 bases between. This CDR3 region has 16 residues. Germline values: CDR1 MGHRA, CDR2 YSYEKL. CDR3 coding DNA: TGCGCCAGCAGCCAACGGGTCGGGTTAAACAATGAAAAACTGTTTTTT. It translates to CASSQRVGLNNEKLFF.

The gene calls are TRBV30 and TRBJ2-1; possible D gene TRBD2, 5 bases. Trimming pared 2 bases from V and 6 bases from J, leaving 17 bases between. This CDR3 has 15 residues. In germline, CDR1 is GTSNPN, CDR2 SVGIG (reference sequence). CDR3 coding DNA: TGTGCCTGGAGTCGCGGGCGTCATTGGGTCAATGAGCAGTTCTTC. Amino acid sequence: CAWSRGRHWVNEQFF.

The rearrangement links TRBV9 to TRBJ2-3, with D uncertain. Germline values: CDR1 SGDLS, CDR2 YYNGEE. This CDR3 is built from 13 residues. The ends were cut back, 3 bases at V and 6 bases at J, with 11 bases in the middle. The CDR3 nucleotides are TGTGCCAGCAGCGCGGAAAGGCGGGATACGCAGTATTTT. Translated, it gives CASSAERRDTQYF.